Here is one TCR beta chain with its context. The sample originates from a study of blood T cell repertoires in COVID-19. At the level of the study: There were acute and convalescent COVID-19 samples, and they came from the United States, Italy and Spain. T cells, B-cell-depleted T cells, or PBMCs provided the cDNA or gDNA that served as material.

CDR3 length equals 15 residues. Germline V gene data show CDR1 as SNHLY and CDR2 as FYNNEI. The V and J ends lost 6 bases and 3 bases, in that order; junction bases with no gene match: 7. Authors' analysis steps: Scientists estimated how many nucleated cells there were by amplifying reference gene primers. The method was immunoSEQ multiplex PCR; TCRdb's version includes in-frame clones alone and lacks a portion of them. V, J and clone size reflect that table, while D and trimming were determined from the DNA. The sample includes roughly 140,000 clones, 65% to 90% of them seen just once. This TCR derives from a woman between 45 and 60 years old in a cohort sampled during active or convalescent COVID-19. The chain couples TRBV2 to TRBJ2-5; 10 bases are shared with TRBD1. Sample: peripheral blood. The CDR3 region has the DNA TGTGCCAGCAGGGGCGACAGGGGGCGCGAAGAGACCCAGTACTTC. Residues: CASRGDRGREETQYF.